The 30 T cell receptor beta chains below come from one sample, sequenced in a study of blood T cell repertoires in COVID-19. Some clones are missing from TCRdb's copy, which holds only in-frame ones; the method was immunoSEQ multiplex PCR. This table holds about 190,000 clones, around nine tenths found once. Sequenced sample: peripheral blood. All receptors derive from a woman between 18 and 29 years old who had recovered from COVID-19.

Here the CDR3 DNA reads TGTGCCAGCAGTTTCTGGCCAGATACGCAGTATTTT. Its protein is CASSFWPDTQYF. The chain combines TRBV12-3 or TRBV12-4 with TRBJ2-3; D remains unclear. CDR3 length: 12 residues. With 3 bases removed from V and 4 bases from J, the gap between germline ends came to 5 bases.

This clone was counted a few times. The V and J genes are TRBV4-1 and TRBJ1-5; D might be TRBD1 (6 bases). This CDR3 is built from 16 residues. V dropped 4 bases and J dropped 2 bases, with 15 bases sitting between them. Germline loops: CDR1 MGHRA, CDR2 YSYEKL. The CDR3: CASSPHREVGNQPQHF. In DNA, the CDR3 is TGCGCCAGCAGCCCTCACAGGGAAGTGGGCAATCAGCCCCAGCATTTT.

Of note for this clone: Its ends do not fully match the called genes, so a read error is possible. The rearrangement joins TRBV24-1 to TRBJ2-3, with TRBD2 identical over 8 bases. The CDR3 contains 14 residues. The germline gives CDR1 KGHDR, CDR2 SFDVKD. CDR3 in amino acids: CATSDRTSRDTQYF. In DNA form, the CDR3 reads TGTGCCACCAGTGATCGGACTAGCAGAGATACGCAGTATTTT.

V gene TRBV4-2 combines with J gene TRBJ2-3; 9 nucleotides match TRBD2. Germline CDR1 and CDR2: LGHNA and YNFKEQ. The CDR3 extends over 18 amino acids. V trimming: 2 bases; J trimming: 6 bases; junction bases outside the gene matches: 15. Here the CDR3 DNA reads TGTGCCAGCAGCCAAAGAGGGGCAAGCGGGGGGCAGGCGGATACGCAGTATTTT. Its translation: CASSQRGASGGQADTQYF.

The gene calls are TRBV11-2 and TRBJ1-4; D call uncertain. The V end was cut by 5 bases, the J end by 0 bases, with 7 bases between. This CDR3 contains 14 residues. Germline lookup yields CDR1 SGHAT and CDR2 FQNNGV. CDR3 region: CASSQAATNEKLFF. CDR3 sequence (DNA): TGTGCCAGCAGCCAGGCTGCAACTAATGAAAAACTGTTTTTT.

Here the CDR3 DNA reads TGTGCCAGCAGCTTGGGGGGGCGAAATCCCTACGAGCAGTACGTC. It yields the protein CASSLGGRNPYEQYV. The V and J genes are TRBV5-8 and TRBJ2-7; tentatively, D is TRBD1 (6 bases). CDR3 length: 15 residues. CDR1 and CDR2 from the germline V gene are SGHTS and YDEGEE. Trimming took off 0 bases at V and 2 bases at J, with 12 bases between the two ends.

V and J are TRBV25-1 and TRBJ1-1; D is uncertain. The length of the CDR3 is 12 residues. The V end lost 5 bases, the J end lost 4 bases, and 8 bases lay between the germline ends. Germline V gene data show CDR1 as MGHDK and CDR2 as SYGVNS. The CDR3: CASSLEGTEAFF. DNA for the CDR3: TGTGCCAGCAGTCTAGAAGGCACTGAAGCTTTCTTT.

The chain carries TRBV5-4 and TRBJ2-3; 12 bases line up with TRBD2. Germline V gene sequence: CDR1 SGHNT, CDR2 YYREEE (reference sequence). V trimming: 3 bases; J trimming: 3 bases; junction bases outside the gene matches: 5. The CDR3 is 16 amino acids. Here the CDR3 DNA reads TGTGCCAGCAGCTCCCTAGCGGGGGGGGCGACAGATACGCAGTATTTT. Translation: CASSSLAGGATDTQYF.

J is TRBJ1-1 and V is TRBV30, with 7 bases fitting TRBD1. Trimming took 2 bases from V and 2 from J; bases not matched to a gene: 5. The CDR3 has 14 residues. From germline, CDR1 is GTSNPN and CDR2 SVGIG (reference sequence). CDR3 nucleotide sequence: TGTGCCTGGAGTCCCGACAGGGTAAACACTGAAGCTTTCTTT. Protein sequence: CAWSPDRVNTEAFF.

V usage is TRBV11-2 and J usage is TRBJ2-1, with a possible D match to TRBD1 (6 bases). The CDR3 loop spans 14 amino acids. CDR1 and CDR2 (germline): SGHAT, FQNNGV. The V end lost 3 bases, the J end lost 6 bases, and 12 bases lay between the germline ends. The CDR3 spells CASSFSGTSNEQFF. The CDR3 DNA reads TGTGCCAGCAGCTTCTCTGGGACATCCAATGAGCAGTTCTTC.

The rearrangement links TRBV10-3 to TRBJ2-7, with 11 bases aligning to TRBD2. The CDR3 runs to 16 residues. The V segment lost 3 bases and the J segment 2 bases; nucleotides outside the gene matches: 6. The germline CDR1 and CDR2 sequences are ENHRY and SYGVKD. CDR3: CAISDGTSGDPYEQYF. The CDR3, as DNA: TGTGCCATCAGTGACGGGACTAGCGGTGATCCCTACGAGCAGTACTTC.

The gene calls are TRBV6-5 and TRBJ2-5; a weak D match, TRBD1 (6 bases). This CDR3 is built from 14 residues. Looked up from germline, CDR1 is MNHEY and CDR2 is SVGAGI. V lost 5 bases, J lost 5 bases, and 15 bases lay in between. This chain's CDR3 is CASSPLTGSETQYF. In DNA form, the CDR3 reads TGTGCCAGCAGTCCCCTAACAGGGTCGGAGACCCAGTACTTC.

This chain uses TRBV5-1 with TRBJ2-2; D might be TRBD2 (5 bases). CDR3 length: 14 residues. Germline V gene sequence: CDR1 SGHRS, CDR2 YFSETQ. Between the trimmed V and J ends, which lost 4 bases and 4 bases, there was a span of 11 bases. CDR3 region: CASSRGLLTGELFF. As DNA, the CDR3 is TGCGCCAGCAGCCGTGGACTTCTCACCGGGGAGCTGTTTTTT.

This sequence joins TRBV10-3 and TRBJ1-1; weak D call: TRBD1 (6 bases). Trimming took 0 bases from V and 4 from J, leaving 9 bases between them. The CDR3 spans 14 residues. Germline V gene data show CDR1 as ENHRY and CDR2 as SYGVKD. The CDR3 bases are TGTGCCATCAGTGAGTCGAGACAGGTCACTGAAGCTTTCTTT. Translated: CAISESRQVTEAFF.

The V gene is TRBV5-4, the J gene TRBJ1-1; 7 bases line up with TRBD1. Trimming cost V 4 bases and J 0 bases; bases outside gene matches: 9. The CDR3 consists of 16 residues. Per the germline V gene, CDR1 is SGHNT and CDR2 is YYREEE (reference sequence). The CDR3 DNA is TGTGCCAGCAGCCCAACGTGGGACAGTCTGAACACTGAAGCTTTCTTT. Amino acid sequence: CASSPTWDSLNTEAFF.

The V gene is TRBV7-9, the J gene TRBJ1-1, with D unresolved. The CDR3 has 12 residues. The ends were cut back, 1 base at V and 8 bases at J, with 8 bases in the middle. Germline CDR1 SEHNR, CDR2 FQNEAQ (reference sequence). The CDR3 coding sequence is TGTGCCAGCAGCTTAGGTACCAGGGAAGCTTTCTTT. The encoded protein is CASSLGTREAFF.

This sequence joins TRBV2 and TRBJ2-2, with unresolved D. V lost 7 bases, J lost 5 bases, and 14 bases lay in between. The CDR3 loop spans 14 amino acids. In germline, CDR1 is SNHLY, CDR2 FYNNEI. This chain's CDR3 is CASTIQRTTGELFF. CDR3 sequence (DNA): TGTGCCAGCACTATCCAGCGAACAACCGGGGAGCTGTTTTTT.

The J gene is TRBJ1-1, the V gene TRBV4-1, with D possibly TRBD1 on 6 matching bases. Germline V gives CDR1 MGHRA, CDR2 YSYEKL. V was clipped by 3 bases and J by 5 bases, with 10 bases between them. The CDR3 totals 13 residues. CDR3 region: CASSHEGGTEAFF. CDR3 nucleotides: TGCGCCAGCAGCCACGAAGGGGGAACTGAAGCTTTCTTT.

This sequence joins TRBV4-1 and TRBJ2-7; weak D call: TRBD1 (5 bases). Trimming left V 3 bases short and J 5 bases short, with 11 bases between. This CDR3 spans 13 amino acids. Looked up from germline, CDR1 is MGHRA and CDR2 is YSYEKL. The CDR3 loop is CASSQGPANEQYV. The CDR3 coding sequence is TGCGCCAGCAGCCAGGGGCCCGCGAACGAGCAGTACGTC.

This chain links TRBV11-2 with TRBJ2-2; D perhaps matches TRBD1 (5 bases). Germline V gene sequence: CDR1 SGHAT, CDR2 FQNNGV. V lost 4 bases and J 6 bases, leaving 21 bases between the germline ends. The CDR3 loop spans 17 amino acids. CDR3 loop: CASSSRGWDWDPGELFF. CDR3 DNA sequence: TGTGCCAGCAGCTCAAGGGGCTGGGATTGGGATCCCGGGGAGCTGTTTTTT.

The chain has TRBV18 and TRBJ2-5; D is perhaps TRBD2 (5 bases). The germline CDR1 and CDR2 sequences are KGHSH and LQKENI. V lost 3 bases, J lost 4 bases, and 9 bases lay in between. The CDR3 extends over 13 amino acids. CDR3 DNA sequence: TGTGCCAGCTCACCGAACCGGGGAGAGACCCAGTACTTC. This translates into CASSPNRGETQYF. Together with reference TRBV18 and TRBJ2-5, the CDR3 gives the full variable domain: NAGVMQNPRHLVRRRGQEARLRCSPMKGHSHVYWYRQLPEEGLKFMVYLQKENIIDESGMPKERFSAEFPKEGPSILRIQQVVRGDSAAYFCASSPNRGETQYFGPGTRLLVL.

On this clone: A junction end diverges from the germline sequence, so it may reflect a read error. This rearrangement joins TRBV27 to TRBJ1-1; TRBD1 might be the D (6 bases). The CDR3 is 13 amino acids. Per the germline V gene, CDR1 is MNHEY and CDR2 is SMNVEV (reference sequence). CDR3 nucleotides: TGTGCCAGGAGTTTCTGGCGGGGGCCTGAAGCTTTCTTT. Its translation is CARSFWRGPEAFF.

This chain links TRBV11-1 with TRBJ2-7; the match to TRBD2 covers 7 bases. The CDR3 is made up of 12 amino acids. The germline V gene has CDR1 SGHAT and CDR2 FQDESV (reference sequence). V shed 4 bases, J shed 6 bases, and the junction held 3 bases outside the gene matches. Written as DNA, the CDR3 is TGTGCCAGCAGCTCGGGAGGTAGCGAGCAGTACGTC. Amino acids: CASSSGGSEQYV.

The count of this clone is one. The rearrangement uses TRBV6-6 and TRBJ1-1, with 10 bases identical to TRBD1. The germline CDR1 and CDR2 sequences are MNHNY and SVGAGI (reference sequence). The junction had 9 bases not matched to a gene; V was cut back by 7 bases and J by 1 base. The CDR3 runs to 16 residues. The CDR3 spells CASTGARDRGNTEAFF. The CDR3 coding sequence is TGTGCCAGCACCGGAGCACGGGACAGGGGGAACACTGAAGCTTTCTTT.

CDR3 DNA: TGTGCCAGCAGCGTACAGGGGTATGGCTACACCTTC. Amino acid sequence: CASSVQGYGYTF. The rearrangement links TRBV7-9 to TRBJ1-2; 7 bases map to TRBD1. Germline assignment: CDR1 SEHNR and CDR2 FQNEAQ (reference sequence). This CDR3 region has 12 residues. J lost 5 bases, V lost 5 bases, and 2 bases had no gene match.

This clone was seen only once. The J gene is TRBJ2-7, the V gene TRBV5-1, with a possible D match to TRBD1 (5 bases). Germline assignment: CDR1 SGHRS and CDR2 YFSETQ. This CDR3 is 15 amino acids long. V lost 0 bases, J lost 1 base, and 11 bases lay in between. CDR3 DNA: TGCGCCAGCAGCTTGGAGGCAGGGAAGTCCTACGAGCAGTACTTC. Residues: CASSLEAGKSYEQYF.

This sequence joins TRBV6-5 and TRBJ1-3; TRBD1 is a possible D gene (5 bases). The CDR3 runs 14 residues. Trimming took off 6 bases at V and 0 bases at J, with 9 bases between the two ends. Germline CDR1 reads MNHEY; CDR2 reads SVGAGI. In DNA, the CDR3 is TGTGCCAGCAGACCCCAGGGCTCTGGAAACACCATATATTTT. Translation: CASRPQGSGNTIYF.

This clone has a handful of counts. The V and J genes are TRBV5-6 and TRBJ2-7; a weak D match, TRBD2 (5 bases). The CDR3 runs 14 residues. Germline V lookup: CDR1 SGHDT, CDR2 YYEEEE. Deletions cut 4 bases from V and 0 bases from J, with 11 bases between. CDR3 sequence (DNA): TGTGCCAGCAGCCGAGAGGGAGACTCCTACGAGCAGTACTTC. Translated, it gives CASSREGDSYEQYF.

The CDR3 nucleotides read TGTGCCAGCAGCTTAACCCCGGGACAGGGTTCACCCCTCCACTTT. Protein sequence: CASSLTPGQGSPLHF. The chain combines TRBV7-3 with TRBJ1-6, with 9 bases that match TRBD1. CDR3 length: 15 residues. V shed 0 bases and J 9 bases; nucleotides not matched to a gene: 3. The germline gives CDR1 SGHTA, CDR2 FQGTGA.

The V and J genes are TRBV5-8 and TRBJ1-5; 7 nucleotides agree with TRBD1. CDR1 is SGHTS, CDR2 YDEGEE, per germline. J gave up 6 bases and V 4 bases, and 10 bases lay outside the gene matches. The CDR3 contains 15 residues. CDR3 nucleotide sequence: TGTGCCAGCAGCCTGGGAACAGGGGAAAGTCAGCCCCAGCATTTT. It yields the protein CASSLGTGESQPQHF.